These 14 T cell receptor beta chains came from one sample sequenced in a study of tumor-infiltrating lymphocytes in oesophageal squamous cell carcinoma. MiXCR, run by TCRdb on the PCR reads, gives a single entry per CDR3 protein. The table shows 15,000 to 20,000 distinct CDR3 sequences, with 40% to 55% occurring only once. The sequenced sample consisted of esophageal tumor tissue. Receptors were obtained from a male donor with esophageal squamous cell carcinoma.

This clonotype was picked up a small number of times. The chain couples TRBV6-1 to TRBJ2-5, with no clear D. Near its end, the DNA agrees better with TRBJ2-7, so the J call may be wrong. CDR3 length: 13 amino acids. Germline CDR1 and CDR2: MNHNS and SASEGT. The CDR3 protein is CASSQLYDSEQYF. The DNA of the CDR3 is TGTGCCAGCAGTCAACTCTATGATAGCGAGCAGTACTTC.

V gene TRBV7-2 combines with J gene TRBJ2-3; perhaps TRBD2 as D (5 bases). The J call may not be correct, given that the DNA end is closer to TRBJ2-1. Germline V gene data show CDR1 as SGHTA and CDR2 as FQGNSA. The CDR3 extends over 13 amino acids. CDR3 protein: CASSFRRRDEQFF. The CDR3, as DNA: TGTGCCAGCAGCTTTCGGAGGCGCGATGAGCAGTTCTTC.

The chain employs TRBV11-2 and TRBJ2-4; D might be TRBD1 (6 bases). The J call may be incorrect, as the DNA end agrees better with TRBJ2-5. Per germline, CDR1 SGHAT and CDR2 FQNNGV. The CDR3 runs 15 residues. The CDR3 coding sequence is TGTGCCAGCAGCCAATCCTCCGGGACATGGGAGACCCAGTACTTC. Protein: CASSQSSGTWETQYF.

This chain uses TRBV7-9 with TRBJ2-7; no firm D call. Trimming pared 2 bases from V and 3 bases from J, leaving 5 bases between. Germline-derived CDR1 and CDR2 are SEHNR and FQNEAQ (reference sequence). The CDR3 is 12 residues long. In DNA form, the CDR3 reads TGTGCCAGCAGCTTACTCGACTACGAGCAGTACTTC. Protein product: CASSLLDYEQYF. Supplemented by reference TRBV7-9 and TRBJ2-7, the full variable domain reads DTGVSQNPRHKITKRGQNVTFRCDPISEHNRLYWYRQTLGQGPEFLTYFQNEAQLEKSRLLSDRFSAERPKGSFSTLEIQRTEQGDSAMYLCASSLLDYEQYFGPGTRLTVT.

A few counts support this clonotype. One end of the junction is discordant with germline, which a read error may explain. The chain recombines TRBV7-6 with TRBJ2-5, with 8 nucleotides matching TRBD1. The CDR3 runs to 14 residues. Germline-derived CDR1 and CDR2 are SGHVS and FNYEAQ. Here the CDR3 DNA reads TGTGCTAGCAGCCCGACAGGGGCCCTCGAGACCCAGTACTTC. This translates into CASSPTGALETQYF.

This clonotype was picked up a small number of times. A much bigger clone sits one base away, suggesting this may be a read error. The chain combines TRBV2 with TRBJ2-1; TRBD2 matches at 8 bases. The closer fit of TRBJ2-7 to the DNA end suggests the J call may be wrong. CDR1 and CDR2 from the germline V gene are SNHLY and FYNNEI. CDR3 size: 14 residues. CDR3 sequence (DNA): TGTGCCAGCAGCGGGAGGGCCCGATTGAATGAGCAGTACTTC. Amino acids: CASSGRARLNEQYF.

On this clonotype: Without the conserved terminal phenylalanine or tryptophan, this CDR3 likely stems from a read error. It is unclear where the CDR3 begins or ends on the DNA, so no DNA is shown, and the CDR3 is as TCRdb lists it. The V gene is TRBV28, the J gene TRBJ2-1; no check of the table's D call, TRBD1, against the DNA was made. Germline-derived CDR1 and CDR2 are MDHEN and SYDVKM. The CDR3 comprises 15 residues, both ends counted. CDR3 sequence reads: CASSLLGGYGYTFGS.

V usage is TRBV7-6 and J usage is TRBJ2-1, with D tentatively TRBD2 (7 bases). The CDR3 is made up of 16 amino acids. V lost 2 bases and J 3 bases, leaving 14 bases between the germline ends. The germline CDR1 and CDR2 sequences are SGHVS and FNYEAQ. Here the CDR3 DNA reads TGTGCCAGCAGCTTAAGGGGGGGGAGGAACTACAATGAGCAGTTCTTC. Translated, it gives CASSLRGGRNYNEQFF.

Within the sample, this clonotype is medium-sized (0.01 to 0.1%). The gene calls are TRBV7-9 and TRBJ1-1; D call uncertain. There are 11 residues in the CDR3. Germline V CDR1 and CDR2: SEHNR, FQNEAQ (reference sequence). With 1 base removed from V and 8 bases from J, the gap between germline ends came to 5 bases. CDR3 sequence reads: CASSLDREAFF. Here the CDR3 DNA reads TGTGCCAGCAGCTTAGACAGAGAAGCTTTCTTT.

This clonotype turned up a few times. The chain joins TRBV28 to TRBJ2-7, with D possibly matching TRBD1 (6 bases). CDR1 is MDHEN, CDR2 SYDVKM, per germline. This CDR3 contains 13 residues. Trimming shortened V by 4 bases and J by 7 bases, and 14 bases separated the two germline ends. The CDR3 loop reads CASSSQGYNEQYF. CDR3 sequence (DNA): TGTGCCAGCAGTTCACAGGGTTACAATGAGCAGTACTTC.

V and J are TRBV5-1 and TRBJ2-7, with 12 nucleotides matching TRBD2. The J call is doubtful: the DNA matches TRBJ2-1 better. Germline CDR1 and CDR2: SGHRS and YFSETQ. CDR3 length equals 16 residues. CDR3 in amino acids: CASSLGTSGEYNEQFF. As DNA, the CDR3 is TGCGCCAGCAGCTTGGGGACTAGCGGGGAATACAATGAGCAGTTCTTC.

Only one count was recorded for this clonotype. The V gene is TRBV6-1, the J gene TRBJ2-2, with D perhaps given as TRBD1 or TRBD2 (6 bases each). Germline CDR1 and CDR2: MNHNS and SASEGT. This CDR3 comprises 17 residues. The V gene lost 4 bases and the J gene lost 2 bases, with 17 bases spanning the gap. CDR3 sequence: CASSGRGGGNNTGELFF. CDR3 nucleotide sequence: TGTGCCAGCAGTGGACGAGGGGGAGGAAATAACACCGGGGAGCTGTTTTTT.

The genes are TRBV6-2 or TRBV6-3 and TRBJ2-5; 10 bases map to TRBD2. Gene TRBJ2-7 matches the end of the DNA better, so the J call may be wrong. CDR1 MNHEY and CDR2 SVGEGT come from the germline V gene. This CDR3 region has 15 residues. The CDR3 region is CASSVAGGPTYEQYF. In nucleotides, the CDR3 is TGTGCCAGCAGTGTAGCGGGAGGCCCCACCTACGAGCAGTACTTC.

The rearrangement joins TRBV10-1 to TRBJ2-6, with 7 bases lining up with TRBD1. Germline V gene data show CDR1 as WNHNN and CDR2 as SYGVQD (reference sequence). V was pared by 5 bases and J by 1 base, with 5 bases of the junction left unmatched. This CDR3 is 16 amino acids long. The CDR3 DNA sequence: TGCGCCAGCAGTCCCGGGACAGCATCTGGGGCCAACGTCCTGACTTTC. Its protein product is CASSPGTASGANVLTF.